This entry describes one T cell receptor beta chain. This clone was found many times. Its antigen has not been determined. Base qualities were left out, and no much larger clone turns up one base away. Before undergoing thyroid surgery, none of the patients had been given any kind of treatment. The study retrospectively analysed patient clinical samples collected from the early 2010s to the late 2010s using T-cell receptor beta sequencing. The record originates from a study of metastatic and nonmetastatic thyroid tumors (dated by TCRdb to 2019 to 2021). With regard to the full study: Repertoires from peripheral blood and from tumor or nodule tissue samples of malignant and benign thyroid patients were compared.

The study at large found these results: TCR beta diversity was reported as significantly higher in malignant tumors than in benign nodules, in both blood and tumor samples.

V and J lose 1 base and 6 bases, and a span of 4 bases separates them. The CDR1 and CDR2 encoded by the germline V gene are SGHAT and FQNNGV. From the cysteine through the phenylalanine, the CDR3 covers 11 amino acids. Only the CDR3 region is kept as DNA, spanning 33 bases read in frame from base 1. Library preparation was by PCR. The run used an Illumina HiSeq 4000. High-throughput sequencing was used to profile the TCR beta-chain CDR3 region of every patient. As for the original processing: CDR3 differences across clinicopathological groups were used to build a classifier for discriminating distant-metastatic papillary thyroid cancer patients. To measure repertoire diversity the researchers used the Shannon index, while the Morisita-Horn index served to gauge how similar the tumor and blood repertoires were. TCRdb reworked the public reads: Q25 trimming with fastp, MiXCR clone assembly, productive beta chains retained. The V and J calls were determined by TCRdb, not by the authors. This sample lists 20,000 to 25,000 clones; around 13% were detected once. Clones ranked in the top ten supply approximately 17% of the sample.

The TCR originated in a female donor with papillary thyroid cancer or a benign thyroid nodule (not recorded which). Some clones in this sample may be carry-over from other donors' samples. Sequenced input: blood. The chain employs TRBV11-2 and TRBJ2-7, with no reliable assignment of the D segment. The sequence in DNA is TGTGCCAGCAGCTTAGGTTCCGAGCAGTACTTC. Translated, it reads CASSLGSEQYF.